This T cell receptor beta chain originates from a study of blood T cell repertoires in COVID-19. Across the study: T cells, B-cell-depleted T cells, or PBMCs provided the cDNA or gDNA that served as material.

V was clipped by 5 bases and J by 1 base, with 8 bases between them. There are 13 residues in the CDR3. Germline V CDR1 and CDR2: SGHTA, FQGNSA. Authors' data handling: Amplifying reference gene primers gave estimates of nucleated cell counts. The assay was immunoSEQ multiplex PCR, and TCRdb's table has in-frame clones only and misses some. V, J and clone size reflect that table, while D and trimming were determined from the DNA. There are hundreds of thousands of clones in the sample; around 90% occur only once, and about 1.7% lies in the top ten. This receptor was identified in a woman aged 18-35 years with acute COVID-19. Sequencing used PBMCs or T cells enriched from blood (not recorded which). The chain links TRBV7-2 to TRBJ1-1; D possibly corresponds to TRBD1 (5 bases). CDR3 sequence: CASSKDKNTEAFF. CDR3 nucleotide sequence: TGTGCCAGCAGCAAGGACAAGAACACTGAAGCTTTCTTT. The full variable domain, completed using reference TRBV7-2 and TRBJ1-1, is GAGVSQSPSNKVTEKGKDVELRCDPISGHTALYWYRQSLGQGLEFLIYFQGNSAPDKSGLPSDRFSAERTGGSVSTLTIQRTQQEDSAVYLCASSKDKNTEAFFGQGTRLTVV.